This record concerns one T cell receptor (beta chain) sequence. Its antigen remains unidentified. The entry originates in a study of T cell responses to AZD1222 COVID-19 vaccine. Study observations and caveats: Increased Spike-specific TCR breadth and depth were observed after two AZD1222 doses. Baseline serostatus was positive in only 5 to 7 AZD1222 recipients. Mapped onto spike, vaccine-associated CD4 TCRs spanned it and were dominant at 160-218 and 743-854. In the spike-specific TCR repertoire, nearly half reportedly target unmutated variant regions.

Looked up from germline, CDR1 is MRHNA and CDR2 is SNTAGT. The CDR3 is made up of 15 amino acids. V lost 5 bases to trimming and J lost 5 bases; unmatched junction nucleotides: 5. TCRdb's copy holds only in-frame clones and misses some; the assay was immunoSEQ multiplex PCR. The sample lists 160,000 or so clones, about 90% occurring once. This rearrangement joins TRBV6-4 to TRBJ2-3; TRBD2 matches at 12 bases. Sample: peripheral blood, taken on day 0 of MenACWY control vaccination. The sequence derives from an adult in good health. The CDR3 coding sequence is TGTGCCAGCAGTCCACTAGCGGGAGGCTTAGATACGCAGTATTTT. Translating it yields CASSPLAGGLDTQYF.